Given below is one T cell receptor beta chain in context. Original analysis: How many nucleated cells were present was estimated from reference gene primer amplification. Clones were read by immunoSEQ multiplex PCR, and TCRdb kept only the in-frame ones, dropping some. V and J calls and clone size are copied from that table; D and trimming were computed from the DNA. The table includes around 70,000 clones, more than 75% detected once. The ends lost 3 bases at V and 1 base at J; junction bases unmatched: 2. Germline V gene data show CDR1 as SGHVS and CDR2 as FQNEAQ. CDR3 length: 14 residues. The data stem from a study of blood T cell repertoires in COVID-19.

The TCR sequence derives from a human donor in a cohort sampled during active COVID-19. The sample taken for sequencing was peripheral blood. The rearrangement joins TRBV7-8 to TRBJ2-7; the match to TRBD2 covers 8 bases. For the CDR3, the DNA is TGTGCCAGCAGCTTCTCTAGCGGGTCCTACGAGCAGTACTTC. Encoded protein: CASSFSSGSYEQYF.